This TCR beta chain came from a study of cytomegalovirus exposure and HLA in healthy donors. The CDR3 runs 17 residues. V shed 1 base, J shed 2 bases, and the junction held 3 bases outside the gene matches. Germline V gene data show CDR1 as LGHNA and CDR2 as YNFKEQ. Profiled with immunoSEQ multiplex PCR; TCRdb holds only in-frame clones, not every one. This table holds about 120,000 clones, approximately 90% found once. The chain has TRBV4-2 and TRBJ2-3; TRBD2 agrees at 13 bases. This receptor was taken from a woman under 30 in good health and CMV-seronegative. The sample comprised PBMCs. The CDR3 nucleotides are TGTGCCAGCAGCCAAGTGGGGACTAGCGGGAACACAGATACGCAGTATTTT. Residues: CASSQVGTSGNTDTQYF.